This T cell receptor (beta chain) is drawn from a study of early stage breast cancer tumors. Study results and limitations: Enriched TCRB sequences shared across patients were mostly commonly generated sequences.

A remark on this clone: Its target is unknown.

Libraries were prepared by immunoSEQ multiplex PCR; TCRdb keeps only in-frame clonotypes and omits some of them. This sample yields over 20,000 clones, of which roughly 67% are seen a single time; 7.5% to 10% belongs to the top ten. Germline CDR1 reads SGHVS; CDR2 reads FQNEAQ. CDR3 length: 16 residues. V dropped 5 bases and J dropped 0; count of bases not matched to a gene: 7. Specimen: breast tumor tissue. The clonotype originates from a person between 55 and 69 years old with breast cancer. The chain carries TRBV7-8 and TRBJ2-1; 7 bases line up with TRBD2. This chain's CDR3 is CASSLRPGGSYNEQFF. CDR3 nucleotide sequence: TGTGCCAGCAGCCTGAGACCGGGAGGCTCCTACAATGAGCAGTTCTTC.